The rows below give T cell receptor beta chains drawn from one sample of a study of T-cell reconstitution after alpha-beta-depleted transplantation in children. TCRdb redid the calling of the PCR reads with MiXCR, one entry per CDR3 protein. The top ten hold 10% to 11% of the sample, which has about 310,000 distinct CDR3 sequences, over 20% seen once. The starting material was PBMCs, mostly from graft donor cells, obtained 180 days after TCRalphabeta/CD19-depleted stem cell transplant. Receptors were obtained from a male patient younger than 18 who had a stem cell transplant for acute lymphoblastic leukemia, so the T cells may come from the graft donor. CDR3s include the opening cysteine and the closing phenylalanine or tryptophan.

>TRBV18|TRBJ2-5
CASSLIAGRGKETQYF
>TRBV20-1|TRBJ2-4
CSASERLAKNIQYF
>TRBV2|TRBJ2-3
CASGKGDSTDTQYF
>TRBV20-1|TRBJ2-1
CSAWTGGRGEQFF
>TRBV7-9|TRBJ2-5
CASSLLQSLQETQYF
>TRBV6-1|TRBJ1-4
CASAYDRGYEKLFF
>TRBV7-6|TRBJ2-1
CASSPLTGVGYNEQFF
>TRBV9|TRBJ1-1
CASNDRGLNTEAFF
>TRBV12-3/TRBV12-4|TRBJ1-1
CASSLEGGVTEAFF
>TRBV5-1|TRBJ1-2
CASSLAPRVFYGYTF
>TRBV20-1|TRBJ2-1
CSARGSSGVFTGQFF
>TRBV5-1|TRBJ2-1
CASSLARETSGRTEQFF
>TRBV7-9|TRBJ2-1
CASSLSGRSRSNEQFF
>TRBV3-1|TRBJ2-1
CASSQRRGTYNEQFF
>TRBV12-3/TRBV12-4|TRBJ1-2
CASSRGQGNGYTF
>TRBV9|TRBJ2-1
CASSLGSQGTSGNEQFF
>TRBV7-8|TRBJ2-1
CASSLSGNYNEQFF
>TRBV3-1|TRBJ2-5
CASSQRDAYQETQYF
>TRBV7-2|TRBJ2-7
CASSPPLGTKYYEQYF
>TRBV7-9|TRBJ1-1
CASTPLGRRRDTEAFF
>TRBV28|TRBJ2-1
CASSLLLAGVGNEQFF
>TRBV7-9|TRBJ2-3
CASSRRNTDTQYF
>TRBV24-1|TRBJ2-7
CATSDTGGSSYEQYF
>TRBV5-1|TRBJ2-1
CASSRWGSGSYNEQFF
>TRBV2|TRBJ2-1
CASSVGGHPTSEQFF
>TRBV5-1|TRBJ1-5
CASSLDGGNQPQHF
>TRBV6-4|TRBJ2-3
CASSDYPGLAGTDTQYF
>TRBV7-2|TRBJ2-1
CASSLASSPKASSYNEQFF